This T cell receptor beta chain originates from a study of T cell repertoires in cytomegalovirus infection (dated by TCRdb to between 2017 and 2020). Describing the broader study: Donor HLA type was relevant to the analysis, because carriage of CMV infection together with the matching HLA type was indicated by public TCR beta signatures. Overall results and qualifications from the work: Cumulative frequency of public TCR beta family members discriminated carriers of CMV infection plus the relevant HLA type in this cohort and an independent approximately 400-donor cohort. The ex vivo response was dominated by HLA-C-restricted CMV-specific TCR beta clonotypes, which also provided the single most frequent clonotype in two of eight donors.

Trimmed from V: 9 bases; trimmed from J: 13 bases; junction bases lacking a gene match: 11. Inclusive of the bounding cysteine and phenylalanine, the CDR3 is 13 residues long. Just the 39-base CDR3 DNA is kept, in frame starting at base 1. CDR1 KGHDR and CDR2 SFDVKD were looked up in the germline V gene. The sequencing machine was an Illumina HiSeq 1500. TCRdb took the public reads, trimmed them with fastp at Q25, ran MiXCR for clone calling and kept in-frame beta chains. One record per CDR3 amino acid sequence lists the most common genes and DNA. Across this sample there are 45,000 to 75,000 distinct CDR3 sequences, with around 30% seen only once. Approximately 70% of the sample is in the top ten clones. Only one count was recorded for this clonotype. Its antigen target is currently unknown. Within one base of it there is no much larger clone, and no base qualities were kept. One read alone provides weak support.

This clonotype was sampled from a human donor in good health (CMV status not recorded). Some clones in this sample may be carry-over from other donors' samples. The rearranged segments are TRBV24-1 and TRBJ1-6, and TRBD1 matches 7 of the central bases. Material for sequencing was PBMCs, sequenced either directly or after in vitro stimulation (not recorded which). CDR3 reads: CATLGQANTPLHF. Read as DNA, the sequence is TGTGCCACCCTCGGACAGGCCAATACGCCCCTCCACTTT.